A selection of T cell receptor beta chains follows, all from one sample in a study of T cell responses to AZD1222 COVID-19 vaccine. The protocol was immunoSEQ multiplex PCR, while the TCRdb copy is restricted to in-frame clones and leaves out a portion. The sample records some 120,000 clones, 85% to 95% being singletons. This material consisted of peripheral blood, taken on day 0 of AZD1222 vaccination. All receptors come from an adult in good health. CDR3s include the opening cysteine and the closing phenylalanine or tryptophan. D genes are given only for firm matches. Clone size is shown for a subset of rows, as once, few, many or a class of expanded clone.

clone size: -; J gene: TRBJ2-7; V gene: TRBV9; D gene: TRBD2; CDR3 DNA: TGTGCCAGCAGCCCAGGGACTAGCAGGGTCTACGAGCAGTACTTC; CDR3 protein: CASSPGTSRVYEQYF
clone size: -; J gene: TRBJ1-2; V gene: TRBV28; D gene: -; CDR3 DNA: TGTGCCAGTAAACCAAAAGCGGGACACTATAATGGCTACACCTTC; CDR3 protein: CASKPKAGHYNGYTF
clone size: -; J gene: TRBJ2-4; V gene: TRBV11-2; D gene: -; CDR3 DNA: TGTGCCAGCAGCCTGGGACTTTTGGTTCAGTACTTC; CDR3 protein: CASSLGLLVQYF
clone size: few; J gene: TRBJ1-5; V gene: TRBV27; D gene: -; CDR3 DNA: TGTGCCAGCACCCTCAACAATCAGCCCCAGCATTTT; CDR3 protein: CASTLNNQPQHF
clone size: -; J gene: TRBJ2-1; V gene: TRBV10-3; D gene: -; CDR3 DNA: TGTGCCATCAGTGAGATTCGACCTGTACCCTACAATGAGCAGTTCTTC; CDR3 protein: CAISEIRPVPYNEQFF
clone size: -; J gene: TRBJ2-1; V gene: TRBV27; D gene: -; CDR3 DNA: TGTGCCAGCAGTTTAAGGGGAACCATTAACAATGAGCAGTTCTTC; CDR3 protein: CASSLRGTINNEQFF
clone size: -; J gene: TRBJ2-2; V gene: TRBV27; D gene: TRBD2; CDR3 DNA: TGTGCCAGCAGTTTTATAGCGGGAGGCGCCGGGGAGCTGTTTTTT; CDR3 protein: CASSFIAGGAGELFF
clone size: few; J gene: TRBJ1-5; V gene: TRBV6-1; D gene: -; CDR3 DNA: TGTGCCAGCAGTGAAATCGGCAATCAGCCCCAGCATTTT; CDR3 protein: CASSEIGNQPQHF
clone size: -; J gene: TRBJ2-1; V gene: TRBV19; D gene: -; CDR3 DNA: TGTGCCAGTAGTATAAGGGGCGGGGAGCAGTTCTTC; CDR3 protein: CASSIRGGEQFF
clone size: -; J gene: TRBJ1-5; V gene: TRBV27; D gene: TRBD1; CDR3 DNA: TGTGCCAGCAGTCCAAGGACAGGGAGGGGTCAGCCCCAGCATTTT; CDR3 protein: CASSPRTGRGQPQHF
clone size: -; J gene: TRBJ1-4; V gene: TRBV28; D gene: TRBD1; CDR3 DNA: TGTGCCAGCAGTTCAGGACAGGCAACTAATGAAAAACTGTTTTTT; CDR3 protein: CASSSGQATNEKLFF
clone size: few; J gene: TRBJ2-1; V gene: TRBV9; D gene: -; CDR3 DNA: TGTGCCAGCAGCGCAAGCTTGGACGGAGGGCTATACAATGAGCAGTTCTTC; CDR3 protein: CASSASLDGGLYNEQFF
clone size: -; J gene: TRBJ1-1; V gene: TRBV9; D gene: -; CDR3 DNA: TGTGCCAGCAGCGTTGGGAACATGAACACTGAAGCTTTCTTT; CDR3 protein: CASSVGNMNTEAFF
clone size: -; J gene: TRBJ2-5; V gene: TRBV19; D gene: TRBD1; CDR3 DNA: TGTGCCAGAGACAGGGAAGGACAAGAGACCCAGTACTTC; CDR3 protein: CARDREGQETQYF
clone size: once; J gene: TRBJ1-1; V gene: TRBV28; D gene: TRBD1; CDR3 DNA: TGTGCCAGCAGTTTACCCGGACAGGGGGCGCGCACTGAAGCTTTCTTT; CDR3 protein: CASSLPGQGARTEAFF
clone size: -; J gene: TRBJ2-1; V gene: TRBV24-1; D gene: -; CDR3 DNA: TGTGCCACCAGTGAAGGTCATGAGCAGTTCTTC; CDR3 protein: CATSEGHEQFF
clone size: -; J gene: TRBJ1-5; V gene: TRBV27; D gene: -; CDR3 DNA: TGTGCCAGCAGCCGGGTCGTCAATAGCAATCAGCCCCAGCATTTT; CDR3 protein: CASSRVVNSNQPQHF
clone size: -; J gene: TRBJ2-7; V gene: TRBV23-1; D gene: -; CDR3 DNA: TGCGCCAGCAGTCAATCAGCCTCACACTACGAGCAGTACTTC; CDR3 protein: CASSQSASHYEQYF
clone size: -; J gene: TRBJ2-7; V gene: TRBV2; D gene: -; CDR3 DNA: TGTGCCAGCCTTGAGGGGGGGCCCGAGCAGTACTTC; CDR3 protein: CASLEGGPEQYF
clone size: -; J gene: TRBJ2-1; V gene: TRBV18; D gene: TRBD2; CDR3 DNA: TGTGCCAGCCGGGCGGGAGAAAAGTACAATGAGCAGTTCTTC; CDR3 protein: CASRAGEKYNEQFF
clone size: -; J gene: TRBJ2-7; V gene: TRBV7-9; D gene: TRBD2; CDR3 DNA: TGTGCCAGCACCGTGGGACTAGTGAGCTACGAGCAGTACTTC; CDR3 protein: CASTVGLVSYEQYF
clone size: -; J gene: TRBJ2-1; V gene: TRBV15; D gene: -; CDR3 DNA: TGTGCCACCAGCAGAGATCCTACTGAGAGTGAGCAGTTCTTC; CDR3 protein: CATSRDPTESEQFF
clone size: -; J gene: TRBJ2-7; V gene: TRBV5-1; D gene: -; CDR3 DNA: TGCGCCAGCAGCTTTGATTGGGGTACCTACGAGCAGTACTTC; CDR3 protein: CASSFDWGTYEQYF
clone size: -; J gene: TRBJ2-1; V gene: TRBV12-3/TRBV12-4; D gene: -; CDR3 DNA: TGTGCCAGCAGTTTAGAGAGTTACAATGAGCAGTTCTTC; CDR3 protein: CASSLESYNEQFF
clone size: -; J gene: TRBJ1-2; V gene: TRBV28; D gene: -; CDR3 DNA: TGTGCCAGCGGCCGCGGGGGGAACTATGGCTACACCTTC; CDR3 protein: CASGRGGNYGYTF
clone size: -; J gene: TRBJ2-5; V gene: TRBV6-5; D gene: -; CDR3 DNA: TGTGCCAGCAGGGGAATTCCGCCGGGGGAGACCCAGTACTTC; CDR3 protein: CASRGIPPGETQYF
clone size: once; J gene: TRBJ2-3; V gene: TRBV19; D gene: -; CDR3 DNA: TGTGCCAGTAGTATTTTCCAGAGCACAGATACGCAGTATTTT; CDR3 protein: CASSIFQSTDTQYF
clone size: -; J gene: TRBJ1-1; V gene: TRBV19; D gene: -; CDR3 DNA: TGTGCCAGTACCGTGGGCGGGACCCACACTGAAGCTTTCTTT; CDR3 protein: CASTVGGTHTEAFF
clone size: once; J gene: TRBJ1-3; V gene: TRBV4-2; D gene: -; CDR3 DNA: TGTGCCAGCAGCCCCTATTTCGAGACAGCAGACTCTGGAAACACCATATATTTT; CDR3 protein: CASSPYFETADSGNTIYF
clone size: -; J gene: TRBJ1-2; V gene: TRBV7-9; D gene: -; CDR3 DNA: TGTGCCAGCAGCTTACGTGGGGTTAACTATGGCTACACCTTC; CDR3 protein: CASSLRGVNYGYTF
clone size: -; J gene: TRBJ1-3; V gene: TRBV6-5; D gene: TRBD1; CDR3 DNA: TGTGCCATCCGGACTGGACAGGTCCGAAACACCATATATTTT; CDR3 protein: CAIRTGQVRNTIYF
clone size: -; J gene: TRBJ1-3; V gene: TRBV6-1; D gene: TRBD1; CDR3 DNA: TGTGCCAGCAGTAAAGGACAGGTCGCCAGGGGAAACACCATATATTTT; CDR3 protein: CASSKGQVARGNTIYF
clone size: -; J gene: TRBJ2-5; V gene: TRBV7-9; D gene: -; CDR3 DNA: TGTGCCAGCAGCTTTATTAGGCGGGAGACCCAGTACTTC; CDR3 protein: CASSFIRRETQYF
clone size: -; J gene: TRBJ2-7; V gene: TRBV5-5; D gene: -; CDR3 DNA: TGTGCCAGCAGCCTGTCAGGCTACGAGCAGTACTTC; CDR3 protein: CASSLSGYEQYF
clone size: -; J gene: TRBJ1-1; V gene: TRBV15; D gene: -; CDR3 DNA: TGTGCCACCAGCACCCGGTACGCACAGGGGAACACTGAAGCTTTCTTT; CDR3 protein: CATSTRYAQGNTEAFF
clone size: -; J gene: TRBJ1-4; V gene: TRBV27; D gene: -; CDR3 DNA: TGTGCCAGCAGTAGGACAGACCTAAACCAGGTTAATGAAAAACTGTTTTTT; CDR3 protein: CASSRTDLNQVNEKLFF
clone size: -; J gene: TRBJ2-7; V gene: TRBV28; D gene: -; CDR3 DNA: TGTGCCAGCAGCCCCCGCATGGAGGACTACGAGCAGTACTTC; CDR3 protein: CASSPRMEDYEQYF
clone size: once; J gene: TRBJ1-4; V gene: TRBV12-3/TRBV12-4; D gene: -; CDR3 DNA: TGTGCCAGCAGCCCGGGAGAAAAACTGTTTTTT; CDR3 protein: CASSPGEKLFF
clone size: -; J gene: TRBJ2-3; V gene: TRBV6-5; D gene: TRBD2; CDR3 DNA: TGTGCCAGCAGTTACCCAGCGGGAGGCACAGATACGCAGTATTTT; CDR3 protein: CASSYPAGGTDTQYF
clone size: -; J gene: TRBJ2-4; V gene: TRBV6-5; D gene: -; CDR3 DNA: TGTGCCAGCAGCGACTCCCCGGAGAACATTCAGTACTTC; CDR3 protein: CASSDSPENIQYF
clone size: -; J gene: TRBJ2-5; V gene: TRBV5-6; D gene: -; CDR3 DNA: TGTGCCAGCAGCTTGGAGTCTTGGACTGCACAAGAGACCCAGTACTTC; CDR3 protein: CASSLESWTAQETQYF
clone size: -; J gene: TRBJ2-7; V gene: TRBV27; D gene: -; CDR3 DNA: TGTGCCAGCAGTTACAGGGCAACCTACGAGCAGTACTTC; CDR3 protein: CASSYRATYEQYF
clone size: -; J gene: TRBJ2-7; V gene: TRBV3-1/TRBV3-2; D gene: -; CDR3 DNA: TGTGCCAGCAGCCAAGAACTAGCTTCCTACGAGCAGTACTTC; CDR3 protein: CASSQELASYEQYF
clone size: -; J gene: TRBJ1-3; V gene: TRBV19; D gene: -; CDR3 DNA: TGTGCCAGTAGGCAGAGCTCTGGAAACACCATATATTTT; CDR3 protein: CASRQSSGNTIYF
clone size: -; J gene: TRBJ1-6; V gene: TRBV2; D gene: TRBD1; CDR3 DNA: TGTGCCAGCAGTGTGGGACAGAATTCACCCCTCCACTTT; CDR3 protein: CASSVGQNSPLHF
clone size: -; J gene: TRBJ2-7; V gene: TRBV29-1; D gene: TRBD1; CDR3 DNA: TGCAGCGTTTGGGGGACAGGGCGTTCGGTAGGCTACGAGCAGTACTTC; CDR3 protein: CSVWGTGRSVGYEQYF
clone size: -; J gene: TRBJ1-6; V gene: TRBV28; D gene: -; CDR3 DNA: TGTGCCAGCAGTCTATATCTGGGTGATAATTCACCCCTCCACTTT; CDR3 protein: CASSLYLGDNSPLHF
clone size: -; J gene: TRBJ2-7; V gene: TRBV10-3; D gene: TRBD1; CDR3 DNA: TGTGCCACATGGGACAGGGTCCACGAGCAGTACTTC; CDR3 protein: CATWDRVHEQYF
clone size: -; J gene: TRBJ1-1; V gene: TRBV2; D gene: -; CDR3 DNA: TGTGCCAGCAGTGCCCAGGGAGGGTTCGCTGAAGCTTTCTTT; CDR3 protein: CASSAQGGFAEAFF
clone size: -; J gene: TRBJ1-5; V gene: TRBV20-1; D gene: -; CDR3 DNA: TGCAGTGCTAGTCAGTCCTATAGCAATCAGCCCCAGCATTTT; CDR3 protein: CSASQSYSNQPQHF
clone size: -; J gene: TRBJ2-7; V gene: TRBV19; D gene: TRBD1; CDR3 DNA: TGTGCCAGTAGAGCCGGGACAGGGGGATTAAACGAGCAGTACTTC; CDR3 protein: CASRAGTGGLNEQYF
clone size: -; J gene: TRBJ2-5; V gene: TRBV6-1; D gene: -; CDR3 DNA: TGTGCCAGCAGTGAAATTCACAGCCAAGAGACCCAGTACTTC; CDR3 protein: CASSEIHSQETQYF
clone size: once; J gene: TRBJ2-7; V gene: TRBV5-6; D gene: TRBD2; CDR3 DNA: TGTGCCAGCAGCTTGAATCCAGCGGGAGGACAAGAGCAGTACTTC; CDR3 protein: CASSLNPAGGQEQYF